This note documents a single T cell receptor beta chain sequence. This entry comes from a study of T cell changes during pregnancy in multiple sclerosis. This CDR3 contains 18 residues. Deletions cut 2 bases from V and 7 bases from J, with 24 bases between. Germline V gives CDR1 MNHNS, CDR2 SASEGT. Generated by immunoSEQ multiplex PCR, the TCRdb table keeps only in-frame clones and is missing some. The sample records 55,000 to 70,000 clones, roughly nine tenths being singletons. This sequence joins TRBV6-1 and TRBJ1-5, with D possibly matching TRBD1 (6 bases). This TCR derives from a female donor in good health, enrolled as a control in a pregnancy study. Sequencing was performed on peripheral blood, taken in the second trimester of pregnancy. The CDR3, as DNA: TGTGCCAGCAGTGAATTTCCCCCCGGCCCCACAGGGCAACAGCCCCAGCATTTT. Translation: CASSEFPPGPTGQQPQHF.